This T cell receptor beta chain was captured in a study of blood T cell repertoires in COVID-19. Study-level background: Whether acute or convalescent, the COVID-19 samples came from the United States, Italy and Spain. In each case, the material was cDNA or gDNA derived from T cells, B-cell-depleted T cells, or PBMCs.

Germline CDR1 and CDR2: SEHNR and FQNEAQ (reference sequence). The CDR3 totals 16 residues. Trimming took 5 bases from V and 0 from J; bases not matched to a gene: 8. In the original analysis: The authors estimated nucleated cell counts from reference gene primer amplification. Repertoires were generated with immunoSEQ multiplex PCR, while TCRdb's copy carries only in-frame clones and drops some. That table furnishes V, J and clone size, whereas the DNA furnished D and trimming. The sample lists roughly 59,000 clones; around 83% were seen once. The receptor's source is a human donor in a cohort sampled during active COVID-19. The specimen was peripheral blood. The chain combines TRBV7-9 with TRBJ2-3; TRBD2 matches 7 bases. The DNA of the CDR3 is TGTGCCAGCAGCCCCAGGACTAGTACTAGCACAGATACGCAGTATTTT. Translating it yields CASSPRTSTSTDTQYF.